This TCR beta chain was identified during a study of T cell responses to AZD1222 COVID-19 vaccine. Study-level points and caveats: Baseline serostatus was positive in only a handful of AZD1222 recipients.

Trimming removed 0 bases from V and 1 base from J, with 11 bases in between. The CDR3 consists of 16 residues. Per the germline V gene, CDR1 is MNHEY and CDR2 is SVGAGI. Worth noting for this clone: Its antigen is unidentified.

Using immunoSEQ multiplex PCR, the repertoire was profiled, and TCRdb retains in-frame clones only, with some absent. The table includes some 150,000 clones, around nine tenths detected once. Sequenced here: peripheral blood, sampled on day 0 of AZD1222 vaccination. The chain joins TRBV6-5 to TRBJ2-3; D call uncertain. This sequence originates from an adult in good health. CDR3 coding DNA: TGTGCCAGCAGTTACTCGTACCCCGCGGGCACAGATACGCAGTATTTT. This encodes CASSYSYPAGTDTQYF.